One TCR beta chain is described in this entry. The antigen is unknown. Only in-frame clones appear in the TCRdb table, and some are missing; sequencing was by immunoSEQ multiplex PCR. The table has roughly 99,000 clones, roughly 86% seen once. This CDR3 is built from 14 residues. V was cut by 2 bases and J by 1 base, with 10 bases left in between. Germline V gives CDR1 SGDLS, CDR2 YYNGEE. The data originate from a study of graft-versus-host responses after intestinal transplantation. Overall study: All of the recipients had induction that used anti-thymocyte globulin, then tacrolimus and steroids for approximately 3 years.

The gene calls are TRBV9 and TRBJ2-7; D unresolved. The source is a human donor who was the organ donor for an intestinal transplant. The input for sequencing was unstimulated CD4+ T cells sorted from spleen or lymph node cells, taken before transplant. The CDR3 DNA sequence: TGTGCCAGCAGCGTTCTCGGAAGTTCCTACGAGCAGTACTTC. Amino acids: CASSVLGSSYEQYF.